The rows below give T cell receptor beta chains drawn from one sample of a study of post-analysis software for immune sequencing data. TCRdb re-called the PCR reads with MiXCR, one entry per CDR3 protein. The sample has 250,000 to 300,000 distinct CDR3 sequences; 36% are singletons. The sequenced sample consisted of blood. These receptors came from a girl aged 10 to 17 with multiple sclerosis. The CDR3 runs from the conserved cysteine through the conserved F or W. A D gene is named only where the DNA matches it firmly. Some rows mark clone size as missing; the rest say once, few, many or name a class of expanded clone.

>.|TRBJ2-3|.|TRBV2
CASSVDLTDTQYF
TGTGCCAGCAGTGTTGACCTCACAGATACGCAGTATTTT
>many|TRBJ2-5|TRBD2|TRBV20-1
CSARAPSGGQETQYF
TGCAGTGCTAGAGCTCCTAGCGGGGGACAAGAGACCCAGTACTTC
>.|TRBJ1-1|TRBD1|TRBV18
CASSPRTGTEAFF
TGTGCCAGCTCACCACGGACAGGAACTGAAGCTTTCTTT
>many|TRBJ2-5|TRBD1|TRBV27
CASSSQGARETQYF
TGTGCCAGCAGTTCGCAGGGGGCGCGAGAGACCCAGTACTTC
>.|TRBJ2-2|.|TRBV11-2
CASSYFRENTGELFF
TGTGCCAGCAGCTACTTCAGGGAGAACACCGGGGAGCTGTTTTTT
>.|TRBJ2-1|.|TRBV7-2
CASSLWTELEQFF
TGTGCCAGCAGCCTGTGGACTGAACTGGAGCAGTTCTTC
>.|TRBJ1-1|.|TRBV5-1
CTSSLEGGPEAFF
TGCACCAGCAGCTTGGAGGGGGGTCCTGAAGCTTTCTTT
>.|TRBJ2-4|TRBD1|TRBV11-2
CASSASPGQGALRLAKNIQYF
TGTGCCAGCAGCGCTTCCCCGGGACAGGGGGCTCTTAGGCTAGCCAAAAACATTCAGTACTTC
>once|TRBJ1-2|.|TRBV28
CAGSLSRRHGDGYTF
TGTGCCGGCAGTTTAAGTAGGCGGCACGGGGATGGCTACACCTTC
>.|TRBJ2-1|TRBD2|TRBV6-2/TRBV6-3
CASSPRSGGFNEQFF
TGTGCCAGCAGCCCTCGCAGCGGGGGGTTCAATGAGCAGTTCTTC
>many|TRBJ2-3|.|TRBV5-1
CASRPRGSTDTQYF
TGCGCCAGCAGGCCCAGGGGTAGCACAGATACGCAGTATTTT
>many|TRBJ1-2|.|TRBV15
CATSRDEVQDGYTF
TGTGCCACCAGCAGAGATGAAGTACAGGATGGCTACACCTTC
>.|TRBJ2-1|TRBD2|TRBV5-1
CAGSFRLAIPANEQFF
TGCGCCGGCAGCTTCAGACTAGCAATCCCCGCGAATGAGCAGTTCTTC
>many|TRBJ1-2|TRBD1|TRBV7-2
CASSLDWTGNFGYTF
TGTGCCAGCAGCTTAGATTGGACAGGGAATTTTGGCTACACCTTC
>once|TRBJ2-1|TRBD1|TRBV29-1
CSVRYGQGAGNEQFF
TGCAGCGTTCGCTATGGACAGGGGGCAGGCAATGAGCAGTTCTTC
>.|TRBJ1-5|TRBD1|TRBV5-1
CASSWDGQGNQPQHF
TGCGCCAGCAGCTGGGATGGACAGGGCAATCAGCCCCAGCATTTT
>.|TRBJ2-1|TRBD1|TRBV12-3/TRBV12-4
CASSSQGAYNEQFF
TGTGCCAGCAGTTCTCAGGGGGCCTACAATGAGCAGTTCTTC
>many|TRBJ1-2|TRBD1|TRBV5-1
CASSSQGARVDGYTF
TGCGCCAGCAGCTCACAGGGGGCGCGGGTGGATGGCTACACCTTC
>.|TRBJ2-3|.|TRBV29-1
CSVEAWSGEGTDTQYF
TGCAGCGTTGAAGCATGGTCGGGAGAAGGCACAGATACGCAGTATTTT
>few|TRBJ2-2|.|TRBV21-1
CASSKDRTRPLGELFF
TGTGCCAGCAGCAAAGATCGAACTAGGCCGCTCGGGGAGCTGTTTTTT
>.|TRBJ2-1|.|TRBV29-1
CSVRRLSSYNEQFF
TGCAGCGTGAGACGCTTGAGCTCCTACAATGAGCAGTTCTTC
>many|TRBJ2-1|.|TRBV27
CASSPRTQSEQFF
TGTGCCAGCAGTCCGAGGACCCAATCTGAGCAGTTCTTC